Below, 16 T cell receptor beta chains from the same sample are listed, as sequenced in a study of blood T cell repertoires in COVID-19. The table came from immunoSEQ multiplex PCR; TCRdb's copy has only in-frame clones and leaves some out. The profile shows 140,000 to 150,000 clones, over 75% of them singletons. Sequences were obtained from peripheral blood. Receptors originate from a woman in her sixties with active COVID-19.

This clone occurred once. CDR3 loop: CASRKVGGSYEQYF. The CDR3 DNA reads TGTGCCAGCAGAAAAGTGGGAGGCTCCTACGAGCAGTACTTC. This chain joins TRBV28 and TRBJ2-7, with a weak D call TRBD2 (6 bases). Germline lookup yields CDR1 MDHEN and CDR2 SYDVKM. V shed 6 bases and J shed 0 bases, with 12 bases lying between them. This CDR3 spans 14 amino acids.

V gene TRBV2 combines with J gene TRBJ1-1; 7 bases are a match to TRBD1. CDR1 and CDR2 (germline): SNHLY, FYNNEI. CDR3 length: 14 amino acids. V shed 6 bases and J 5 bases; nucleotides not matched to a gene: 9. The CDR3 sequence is CASSLDRAVTEAFF. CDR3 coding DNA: TGTGCCAGCAGCTTAGACAGGGCAGTAACTGAAGCTTTCTTT.

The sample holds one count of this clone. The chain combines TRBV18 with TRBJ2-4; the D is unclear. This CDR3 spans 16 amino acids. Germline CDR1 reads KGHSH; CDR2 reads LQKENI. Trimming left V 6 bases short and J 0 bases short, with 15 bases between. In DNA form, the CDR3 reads TGTGCCAGCTCTCGAAGTGTGCAGTTAGCCAAAAACATTCAGTACTTC. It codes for CASSRSVQLAKNIQYF.

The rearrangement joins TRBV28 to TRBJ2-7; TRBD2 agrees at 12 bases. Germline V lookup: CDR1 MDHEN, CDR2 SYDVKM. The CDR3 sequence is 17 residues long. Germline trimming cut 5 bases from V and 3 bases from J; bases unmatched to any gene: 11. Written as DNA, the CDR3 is TGTGCCAGCAGTCCCCCCCAGACTAGCGGGAGAGGCTACGAGCAGTACTTC. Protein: CASSPPQTSGRGYEQYF. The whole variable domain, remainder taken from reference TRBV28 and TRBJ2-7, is DVKVTQSSRYLVKRTGEKVFLECVQDMDHENMFWYRQDPGLGLRLIYFSYDVKMKEKGDIPEGYSVSREKKERFSLILESASTNQTSMYLCASSPPQTSGRGYEQYFGPGTRLTVT.

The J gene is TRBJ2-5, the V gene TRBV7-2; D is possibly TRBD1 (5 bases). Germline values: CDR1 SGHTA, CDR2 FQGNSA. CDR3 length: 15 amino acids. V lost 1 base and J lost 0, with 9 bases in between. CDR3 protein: CASSLGTRHQETQYF. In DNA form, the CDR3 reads TGTGCCAGCAGCTTAGGGACAAGGCACCAAGAGACCCAGTACTTC.

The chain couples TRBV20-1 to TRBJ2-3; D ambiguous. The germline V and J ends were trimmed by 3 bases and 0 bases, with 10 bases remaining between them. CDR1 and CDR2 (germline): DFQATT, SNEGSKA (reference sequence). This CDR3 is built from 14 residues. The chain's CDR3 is CSASIRPSTDTQYF. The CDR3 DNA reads TGCAGTGCTAGTATCAGGCCTAGCACAGATACGCAGTATTTT.

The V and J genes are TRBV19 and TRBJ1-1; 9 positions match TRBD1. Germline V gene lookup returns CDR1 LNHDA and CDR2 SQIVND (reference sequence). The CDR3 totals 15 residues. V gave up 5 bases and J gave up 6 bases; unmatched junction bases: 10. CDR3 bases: TGTGCCAGTAGTCTGGGACAGGGAGACTCCGCTGAAGCTTTCTTT. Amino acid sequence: CASSLGQGDSAEAFF. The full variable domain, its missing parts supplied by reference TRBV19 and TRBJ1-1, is DGGITQSPKYLFRKEGQNVTLSCEQNLNHDAMYWYRQDPGQGLRLIYYSQIVNDFQKGDIAEGYSVSREKKESFPLTVTSAQKNPTAFYLCASSLGQGDSAEAFFGQGTRLTVV.

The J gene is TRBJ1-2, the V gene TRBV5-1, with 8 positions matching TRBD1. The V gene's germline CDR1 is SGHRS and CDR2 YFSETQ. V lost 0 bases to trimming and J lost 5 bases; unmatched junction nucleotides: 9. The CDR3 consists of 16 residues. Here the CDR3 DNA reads TGCGCCAGCAGCTTGGCCGGGACAGGTTTGGCTTATGGCTACACCTTC. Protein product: CASSLAGTGLAYGYTF. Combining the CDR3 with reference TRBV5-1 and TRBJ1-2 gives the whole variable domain KAGVTQTPRYLIKTRGQQVTLSCSPISGHRSVSWYQQTPGQGLQFLFEYFSETQRNKGNFPGRFSGRQFSNSRSEMNVSTLELGDSALYLCASSLAGTGLAYGYTFGSGTRLTVV.

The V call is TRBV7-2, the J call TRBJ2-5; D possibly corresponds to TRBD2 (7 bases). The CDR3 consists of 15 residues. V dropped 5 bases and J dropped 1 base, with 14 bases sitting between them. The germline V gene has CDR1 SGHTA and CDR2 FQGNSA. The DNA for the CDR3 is TGTGCCAGCAGCGGGCAGGGGAGGGTCCAAGAGACCCAGTACTTC. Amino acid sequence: CASSGQGRVQETQYF.

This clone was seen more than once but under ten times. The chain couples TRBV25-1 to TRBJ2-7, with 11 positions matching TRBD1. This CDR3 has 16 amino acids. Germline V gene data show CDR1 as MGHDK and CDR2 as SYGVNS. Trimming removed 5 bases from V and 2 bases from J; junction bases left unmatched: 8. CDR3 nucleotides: TGTGCCAGCAGTACACCGGGACAGGGGGTCACCTACGAGCAGTACTTC. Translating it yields CASSTPGQGVTYEQYF.

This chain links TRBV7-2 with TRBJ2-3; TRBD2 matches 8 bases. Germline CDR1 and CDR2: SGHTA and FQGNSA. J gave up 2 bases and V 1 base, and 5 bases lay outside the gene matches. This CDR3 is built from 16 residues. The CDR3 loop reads CASSLGVAGFTDTQYF. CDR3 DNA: TGTGCCAGCAGCTTAGGGGTAGCGGGGTTCACAGATACGCAGTATTTT. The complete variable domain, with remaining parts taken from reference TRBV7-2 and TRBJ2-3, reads GAGVSQSPSNKVTEKGKDVELRCDPISGHTALYWYRQSLGQGLEFLIYFQGNSAPDKSGLPSDRFSAERTGGSVSTLTIQRTQQEDSAVYLCASSLGVAGFTDTQYFGPGTRLTVL.

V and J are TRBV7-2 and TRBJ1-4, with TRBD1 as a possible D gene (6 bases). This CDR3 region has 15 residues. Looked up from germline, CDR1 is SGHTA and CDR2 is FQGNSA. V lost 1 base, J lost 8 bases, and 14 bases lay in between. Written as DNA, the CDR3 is TGTGCCAGCAGCTTAGGACAGGCGATCCGGGAAAAACTGTTTTTT. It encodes CASSLGQAIREKLFF.

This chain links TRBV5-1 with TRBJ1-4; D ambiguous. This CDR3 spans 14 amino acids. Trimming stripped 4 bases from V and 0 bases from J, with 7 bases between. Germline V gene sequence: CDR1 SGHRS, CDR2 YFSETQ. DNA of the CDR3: TGCGCCAGCAGCCTACAGACAACTAATGAAAAACTGTTTTTT. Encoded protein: CASSLQTTNEKLFF.

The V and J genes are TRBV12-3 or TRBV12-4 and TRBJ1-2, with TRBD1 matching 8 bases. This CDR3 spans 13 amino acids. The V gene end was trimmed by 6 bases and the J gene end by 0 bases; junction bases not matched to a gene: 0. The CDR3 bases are TGTGCCAGCAGGACAGGGGCTAACTATGGCTACACCTTC. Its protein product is CASRTGANYGYTF.

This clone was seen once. In DNA, the CDR3 is TGTGCCAGCAGTTTCCCGACTAGCGGCATTAACAATGAGCAGTTCTTC. Translated: CASSFPTSGINNEQFF. The chain joins TRBV7-9 to TRBJ2-1; TRBD2 agrees at 9 bases. This CDR3 spans 16 amino acids. Per germline, CDR1 SEHNR and CDR2 FQNEAQ (reference sequence). The V and J ends lost 6 bases and 5 bases, in that order; junction bases with no gene match: 11.

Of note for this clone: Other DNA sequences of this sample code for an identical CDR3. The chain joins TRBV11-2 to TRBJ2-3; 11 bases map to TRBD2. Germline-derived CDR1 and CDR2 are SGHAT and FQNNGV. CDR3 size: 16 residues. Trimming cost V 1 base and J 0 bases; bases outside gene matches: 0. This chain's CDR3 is CASSLGTSGSTDTQYF. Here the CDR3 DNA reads TGTGCCAGCAGCTTAGGGACTAGCGGGAGCACAGATACGCAGTATTTT.